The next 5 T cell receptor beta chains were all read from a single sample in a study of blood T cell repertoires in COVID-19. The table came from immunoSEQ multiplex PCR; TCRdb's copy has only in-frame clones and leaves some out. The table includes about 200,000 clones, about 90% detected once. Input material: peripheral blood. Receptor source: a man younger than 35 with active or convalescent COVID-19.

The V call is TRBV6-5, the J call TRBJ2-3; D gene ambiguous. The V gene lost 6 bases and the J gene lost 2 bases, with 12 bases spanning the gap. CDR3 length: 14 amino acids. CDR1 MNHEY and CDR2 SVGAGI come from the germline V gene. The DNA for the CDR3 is TGTGCCAGCAGGATAGAACAGAACACAGATACGCAGTATTTT. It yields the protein CASRIEQNTDTQYF.

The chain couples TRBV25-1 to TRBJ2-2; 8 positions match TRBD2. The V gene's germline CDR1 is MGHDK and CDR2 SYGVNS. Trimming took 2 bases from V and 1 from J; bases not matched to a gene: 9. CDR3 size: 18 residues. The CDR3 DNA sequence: TGTGCCAGCAGTGAAAGTGTCCCTACTAGCGGGAACACCGGGGAGCTGTTTTTT. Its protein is CASSESVPTSGNTGELFF.

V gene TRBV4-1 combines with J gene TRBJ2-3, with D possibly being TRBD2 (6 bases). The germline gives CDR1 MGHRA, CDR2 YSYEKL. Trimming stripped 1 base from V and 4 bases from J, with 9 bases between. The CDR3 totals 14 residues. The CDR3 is CASSQGLDSDTQYF. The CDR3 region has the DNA TGCGCCAGCAGCCAAGGACTAGACTCAGATACGCAGTATTTT.

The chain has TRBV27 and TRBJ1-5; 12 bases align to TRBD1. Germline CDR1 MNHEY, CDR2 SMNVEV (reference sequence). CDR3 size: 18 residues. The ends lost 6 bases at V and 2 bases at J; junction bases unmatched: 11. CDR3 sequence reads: CASRARGQGAIGNQPQHF. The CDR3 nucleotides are TGTGCCAGCAGGGCGAGGGGACAGGGGGCGATCGGCAATCAGCCCCAGCATTTT.

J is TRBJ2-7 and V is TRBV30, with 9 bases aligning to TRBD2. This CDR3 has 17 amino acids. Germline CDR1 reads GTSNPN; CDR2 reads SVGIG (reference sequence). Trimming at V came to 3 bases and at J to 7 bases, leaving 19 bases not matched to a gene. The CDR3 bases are TGTGCCTGGAGAGGTGGGCGGGAGGGCCATTCACTCCAAGAGCAGTACTTC. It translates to CAWRGGREGHSLQEQYF. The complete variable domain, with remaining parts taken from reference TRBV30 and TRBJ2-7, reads SQTIHQWPATLVQPVGSPLSLECTVEGTSNPNLYWYRQAAGRGLQLLFYSVGIGQISSEVPQNLSASRPQDRQFILSSKKLLLSDSGFYLCAWRGGREGHSLQEQYFGPGTRLTVT.